The 14 T cell receptor beta chains reported below all come from one sample, sequenced in a study of blood T cells in healthy people across ages. Together with a sample-barcoded 5' primer, a J-beta primer mix was included in a second PCR lasting about 7 to 12 cycles. TCRdb called the 5' RACE reads again in MiXCR, with one record for every CDR3 protein. The data show more than 650,000 distinct CDR3 sequences, about 20% seen once. Sequencing used blood. Receptors were obtained from a man in his sixties or seventies in good health.

A few counts support this clonotype. The rearrangement links TRBV25-1 to TRBJ2-7; D gene unclear. Germline V gene lookup returns CDR1 MGHDK and CDR2 SYGVNS. The germline V and J ends were trimmed by 5 bases and 7 bases, with 18 bases remaining between them. The CDR3 is made up of 14 amino acids. The CDR3 sequence is CASSHNRAPWEQYF. CDR3 bases: TGTGCCAGCAGTCACAACCGGGCGCCCTGGGAGCAGTACTTC.

As for this clonotype: A much larger clone differs by one base, so this may be a read error. The CDR3 carries no conserved terminal phenylalanine or tryptophan, so it likely arises from a read error. CDR3 sequence (DNA): TGCGCCAGCAGCCAAGGAGGCTCGGCTCGCTCCGATAATTCACCCCTCCACTCT. It yields the protein CASSQGGSARSDNSPLHS. The chain carries TRBV4-3 and TRBJ1-6; D uncertain. Looked up from germline, CDR1 is LGHNA and CDR2 is YSLEER. The CDR3 is made up of 18 amino acids.

V usage is TRBV11-2 and J usage is TRBJ2-1; no firm D call. V gave up 3 bases and J gave up 10 bases, with 7 bases separating them. This CDR3 is 11 amino acids long. CDR1 SGHAT and CDR2 FQNNGV come from the germline V gene. The chain's CDR3 is CASSLLQEQFF. CDR3 bases: TGTGCCAGCAGCTTGTTACAGGAGCAGTTCTTC.

This clonotype was observed a few times. This sequence joins TRBV20-1 and TRBJ1-1; no clear D gene. Looked up from germline, CDR1 is DFQATT and CDR2 is SNEGSKA (reference sequence). The CDR3 loop spans 17 amino acids. Trimming stripped 3 bases from V and 0 bases from J, with 20 bases between. The CDR3 here is CSARAGPLLQMNTEAFF. CDR3 DNA: TGCAGTGCTAGGGCGGGCCCACTCTTACAGATGAACACTGAAGCTTTCTTT.

Ten or more counts support this clonotype. V usage is TRBV5-1 and J usage is TRBJ1-2; 7 bases are a match to TRBD1. With V trimmed by 4 bases and J by 2 bases, 2 bases remained unmatched. This CDR3 contains 13 residues. CDR1 and CDR2 from the germline V gene are SGHRS and YFSETQ. The CDR3 loop is CASSEGQNYGYTF. DNA of the CDR3: TGCGCCAGCAGCGAGGGACAGAACTATGGCTACACCTTC.

This clonotype showed up just a few times. The chain carries TRBV29-1 and TRBJ2-3, with 9 nucleotides matching TRBD1. The CDR3 sequence is 15 residues long. Trimming cost V 0 bases and J 2 bases; bases outside gene matches: 3. Germline-derived CDR1 and CDR2 are SQVTM and ANQGSEA. CDR3 sequence: CSVEEGQGNTDTQYF. The CDR3 DNA follows: TGCAGCGTTGAAGAGGGACAGGGTAACACAGATACGCAGTATTTT.

The gene calls are TRBV5-1 and TRBJ1-1, with TRBD1 identical over 8 bases. The CDR3 length is 16 residues. Unmatched junction bases numbered 9, after V lost 3 bases and J lost 2 bases. From germline, CDR1 is SGHRS and CDR2 YFSETQ. CDR3 sequence: CASSSFGQGLNTEAFF. The CDR3 DNA sequence: TGCGCCAGCAGCTCATTCGGACAGGGCCTCAACACTGAAGCTTTCTTT.

The sample holds a few counts of this clonotype. The J gene is TRBJ2-1, the V gene TRBV6-1; possible D gene TRBD1, 6 bases. Between the trimmed V and J ends, which lost 2 bases and 3 bases, there was a span of 11 bases. In germline, CDR1 is MNHNS, CDR2 SASEGT. The CDR3 consists of 15 residues. CDR3 residues: CASSEQGRGYNEQFF. The DNA of the CDR3 is TGTGCCAGCAGTGAACAGGGGAGAGGCTACAATGAGCAGTTCTTC.

The chain has TRBV15 and TRBJ2-7; a weak D match, TRBD1 (5 bases). CDR3 length: 14 residues. Per the germline V gene, CDR1 is LNHNV and CDR2 is YYDKDF (reference sequence). Trimming stripped 9 bases from V and 2 bases from J, with 17 bases between. DNA of the CDR3: TGTGCCACGACGCAGGGTGTAGGGCCCTACGAGCAGTACTTC. Its translation: CATTQGVGPYEQYF.

As regards this clonotype: An end of the junction differs from the germline gene, which may be a read error. V is TRBV7-9 and J is TRBJ1-2; no reliable D call. The CDR3 length is 13 residues. The V gene's germline CDR1 is SEHNR and CDR2 FQNEAQ (reference sequence). The CDR3 reads CASSLAAPYGYTF. In DNA, the CDR3 is TGTGCCAGCAGCCTAGCGGCCCCCTATGGCTACACCTTC.

Regarding this clonotype: The junction departs from germline at one end; a sequencing error may be responsible. V and J are TRBV12-3 or TRBV12-4 and TRBJ1-2; 7 bases agree with TRBD1. CDR3 length: 10 amino acids. Here the CDR3 DNA reads TGTGCCAGCAGTTCCGGGACAGCCCTCTTC. Translated: CASSSGTALF.

The chain uses TRBV12-3 or TRBV12-4 and TRBJ2-7; D is undetermined. There are 15 residues in the CDR3. V dropped 2 bases and J dropped 6 bases, with 17 bases sitting between them. For the CDR3, the DNA is TGTGCCAGCAGTTTAATAGTTACAGCCGTACGCGAGCAGTACGTC. It codes for CASSLIVTAVREQYV.

The J gene is TRBJ1-6, the V gene TRBV20-1, with D perhaps TRBD1 (5 bases). CDR3 length equals 15 residues. V was trimmed by 0 bases and J by 10 bases, leaving 16 bases between them. The germline V gene encodes CDR1 DFQATT and CDR2 SNEGSKA (reference sequence). CDR3 loop: CSARDGASPSSPLHF. Written as DNA, the CDR3 is TGCAGTGCTAGAGACGGGGCCAGCCCGAGCTCACCCCTCCACTTT.

The chain employs TRBV6-2 or TRBV6-3 and TRBJ2-1; D unresolved. The CDR3 contains 12 residues. The germline V gene encodes CDR1 MNHEY and CDR2 SVGEGT. V lost 6 bases, J lost 5 bases, and 8 bases lay in between. The CDR3 loop is CASSDRDNEQFF. The CDR3 region has the DNA TGTGCCAGCAGCGATAGAGACAATGAGCAGTTCTTC.